Following are 13 T cell receptor beta chains from one sample sequenced in a study of blood T cells in healthy people across ages. With a J-beta primer mix and a sample-barcoded 5' primer, a second PCR ran about 7 to 11 cycles. A single record per CDR3 protein comes from TCRdb applying MiXCR to the 5' RACE reads. The table records 700,000 to 850,000 distinct CDR3 sequences, 53% of them present only once. The specimen sequenced was blood. These TCRs come from a man of 80 years or more in good health.

The genes are TRBV9 and TRBJ2-3; TRBD2 aligns across 9 bases. CDR1 is SGDLS and CDR2 is YYNGEE in the germline V gene. With 1 base clipped from V and 0 bases from J, the junction kept 6 bases outside the gene matches. The CDR3 is 17 amino acids. The CDR3 region is CASSVYGGRASTDTQYF. In DNA form, the CDR3 reads TGTGCCAGCAGCGTATACGGCGGGAGGGCTAGCACAGATACGCAGTATTTT.

CDR3 nucleotides: TGTGCCAGCAGTTTATATCCCCCTGGGGGGACTAGCACAGATACGCAGTATTTT. It translates to CASSLYPPGGTSTDTQYF. The chain has TRBV27 and TRBJ2-3, with a weak D call TRBD2 (6 bases). Looked up from germline, CDR1 is MNHEY and CDR2 is SMNVEV (reference sequence). Trimming pared 1 base from V and 0 bases from J, leaving 17 bases between. CDR3 length: 18 amino acids.

Points on this clonotype: The junction does not match germline at one end; this may be a read error. The CDR3 nucleotides are TGTGTCAGCACACCTCTACAGGGGTCCTACAACGAGCAGTTCTTC. Protein product: CVSTPLQGSYNEQFF. The gene calls are TRBV7-2 and TRBJ2-1, with 7 bases aligning to TRBD1. The CDR3 contains 15 residues. Looked up from germline, CDR1 is SGHTA and CDR2 is FQGNSA.

In this sample, this clonotype turned up a few times. This chain joins TRBV15 and TRBJ2-7; tentative D call: TRBD1 (5 bases). Germline-derived CDR1 and CDR2 are LNHNV and YYDKDF (reference sequence). V shed 6 bases and J shed 3 bases, with 12 bases lying between them. The CDR3 length is 13 residues. This CDR3 is CATRRRVNYEQYF. As DNA, the CDR3 is TGTGCCACCAGGCGCAGGGTGAACTACGAGCAGTACTTC. Full variable domain (outside the CDR3, taken from reference TRBV15 and TRBJ2-7): DAMVIQNPRYQVTQFGKPVTLSCSQTLNHNVMYWYQQKSSQAPKLLFHYYDKDFNNEADTPDNFQSRRPNTSFCFLDIRSPGLGDTAMYLCATRRRVNYEQYFGPGTRLTVT.

Note on this clonotype: At one boundary the junction diverges from the germline segment, which might be a read error. This chain uses TRBV7-7 with TRBJ2-1, with 7 bases that match TRBD1. CDR3 length equals 13 residues. Germline CDR1 and CDR2: SSHAT and FNYEAQ (reference sequence). CDR3 in DNA: TGTGCTAGCAGCAACGCAGGGGGAAATGAGCAGTTCTTC. It translates to CASSNAGGNEQFF.

CDR3 sequence: CSGQRGGETQYF. CDR3 sequence (DNA): TGCAGCGGTCAAAGGGGGGGAGAGACCCAGTACTTC. V gene TRBV29-1 combines with J gene TRBJ2-5; D might be TRBD2 (7 bases). V lost 7 bases, J lost 4 bases, and 13 bases lay in between. The V gene's germline CDR1 is SQVTM and CDR2 ANQGSEA. The CDR3 consists of 12 residues.

The chain employs TRBV12-3 or TRBV12-4 and TRBJ2-7; D gene ambiguous. The CDR3 covers 13 residues. Trimming took 6 bases from V and 12 from J, leaving 21 bases between them. In DNA, the CDR3 is TGTGCCAGCAGCGACCAAATCAAAAGTGGTTCGTACTTC. This gives the protein CASSDQIKSGSYF.

The chain carries TRBV21-1 and TRBJ1-2; the table's D gene call, TRBD1, was not cross checked with the DNA. TRBV21-1 is deemed a pseudogene. The length of the CDR3 is 18 residues. In DNA, the CDR3 is TGTGCCAGCAGCAAGGGTCTTTCCGACAGGGGGAGACACTATGGCTACACCTTC. This codes for CASSKGLSDRGRHYGYTF.

The V gene is TRBV5-1, the J gene TRBJ2-4; the match to TRBD2 covers 12 bases. The DNA end is more similar to TRBJ2-7, so the J call may be wrong. Germline V gives CDR1 SGHRS, CDR2 YFSETQ. This CDR3 has 13 amino acids. The CDR3 sequence: CASGTSGRNEQYF. The CDR3 coding sequence is TGCGCCAGCGGTACTAGCGGGAGGAACGAGCAGTACTTC.

V gene TRBV29-1 combines with J gene TRBJ2-7; the D gene is possibly TRBD1 (6 bases). Germline loops: CDR1 SQVTM, CDR2 ANQGSEA. CDR3 size: 15 residues. The V and J ends lost 3 bases and 3 bases respectively, with 18 bases between them. CDR3 sequence: CSVEGPGQGLYEQYF. In DNA form, the CDR3 reads TGCAGCGTTGAGGGACCGGGACAAGGACTCTACGAGCAGTACTTC.

The chain is built from TRBV27 and TRBJ2-7, with 9 bases identical to TRBD1. Germline trimming cut 4 bases from V and 2 bases from J; bases unmatched to any gene: 6. CDR3 length equals 15 residues. Germline lookup yields CDR1 MNHEY and CDR2 SMNVEV (reference sequence). CDR3 in DNA: TGTGCCAGCAGTTCGGCCGGGACAGGGCCCTACGAGCAGTACTTC. Translated: CASSSAGTGPYEQYF.

The V gene is TRBV20-1, the J gene TRBJ1-2; D is unresolved. From germline, CDR1 is DFQATT and CDR2 SNEGSKA (reference sequence). The CDR3 is made up of 11 amino acids. V lost 6 bases, J lost 3 bases, and 8 bases lay in between. CDR3 sequence: CSAREDYGYTF. The DNA of the CDR3 is TGCAGTGCCCGGGAGGACTATGGCTACACCTTC.

The V gene is TRBV20-1, the J gene TRBJ2-1; 10 nucleotides match TRBD2. Germline V gives CDR1 DFQATT, CDR2 SNEGSKA (reference sequence). The CDR3 length is 13 residues. V lost 3 bases, J lost 9 bases, and 5 bases stayed unmatched. The CDR3 here is CSASPSGSLEQFF. CDR3 DNA sequence: TGCAGTGCTAGTCCTAGCGGGAGTCTTGAGCAGTTCTTC.